This TCR beta chain was retrieved from a study of immune evolution from preneoplasia to lung adenocarcinoma. In the study overall: HLA loss of heterozygosity: roughly 7.5% AIS, approximately 15% MIA, 30% to 35% ADC, none AAH. Study-level results: Top clone share appeared to fall from AAH through AIS, MIA, adenocarcinoma.

Some clones are missing from TCRdb's copy, which holds only in-frame ones; the method was immunoSEQ multiplex PCR. The sample lists 6,500 to 7,500 clones; around 77% were seen once. Notes on this clone: Its antigen is currently unknown.

CDR1 and CDR2 from the germline V gene are MNHEY and SVGAGI. The CDR3 loop spans 15 amino acids. Trimming took 6 bases from V and 6 from J, leaving 21 bases between them. The sample comprised FFPE lung adenocarcinoma in situ tissue. The TCR comes from a person aged 60-79 years with lung adenocarcinoma. The rearrangement uses TRBV6-5 and TRBJ2-7; TRBD1 or TRBD2 may be the D gene (6 bases each). In DNA, the CDR3 is TGTGCCAGCAGAGGGGAGGCAGGGGCGTTCGGCGAGCAGTACTTC. It encodes CASRGEAGAFGEQYF.